This T cell receptor (beta chain) was obtained from a study of T cells expressing NK-cell markers. Study as a whole: HCMV seropositivity marked seven of the eight sequenced donors; one was seronegative.

Study-wide results and caveats: About 6 donors had dominant NKG2C+ clonotypes that comprised about 1.0-8% of their CD8+ T cells.

Of note for this clonotype: The antigen is unknown.

The authors made TCR beta cDNA libraries by 5'RACE template switching. This switching added a universal primer site and UMIs. With the 5' RACE reads reprocessed, TCRdb shows one record per CDR3 protein and no DNA. The sample table sets out 400,000 to 500,000 distinct CDR3 sequences. Germline V gene sequence: CDR1 KGHDR, CDR2 SFDVKD. The CDR3 has 13 residues. V is TRBV24-1 and J is TRBJ1-2; the D call from TCRdb, TRBD1, cannot be confirmed without DNA. Sequenced input: blood T cells: a sorted CD56 or NKG2C T cell subset, CD4+ or CD8+ T cells, or bulk PBMC T cells (not recorded which). This clonotype was obtained from a woman between 18 and 70 years old in good health. CDR3 residues: CATSDGTGYGYTF.